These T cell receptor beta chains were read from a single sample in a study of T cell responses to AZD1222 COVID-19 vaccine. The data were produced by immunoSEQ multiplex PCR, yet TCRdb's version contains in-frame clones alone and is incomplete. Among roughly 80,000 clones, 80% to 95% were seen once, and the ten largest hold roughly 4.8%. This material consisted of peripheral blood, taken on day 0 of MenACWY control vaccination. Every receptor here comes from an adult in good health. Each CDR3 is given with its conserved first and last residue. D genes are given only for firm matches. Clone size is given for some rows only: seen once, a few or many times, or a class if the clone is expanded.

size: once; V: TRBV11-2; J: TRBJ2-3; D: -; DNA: TGTGCCAGCAGCTATAGGAGGGATACGCAGTATTTT; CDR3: CASSYRRDTQYF
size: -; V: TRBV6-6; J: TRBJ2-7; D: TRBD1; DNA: TGTGCCAGCAGTTACCTGGGTCAGGGGGTTATCGAGCAGTACTTC; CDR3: CASSYLGQGVIEQYF
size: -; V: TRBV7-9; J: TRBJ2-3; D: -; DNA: TGTGCCAGCAGCTTCCCTCAAGATACGCAGTATTTT; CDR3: CASSFPQDTQYF
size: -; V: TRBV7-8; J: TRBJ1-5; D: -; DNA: TGTGCCAGCAGCTTGCGCCCGACGGGAAATCAGCCCCAGCATTTT; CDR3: CASSLRPTGNQPQHF
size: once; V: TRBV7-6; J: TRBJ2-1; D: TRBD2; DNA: TGTGCCAGCAGCTGGCCCGGGCCTAGCGGTAATGAGCAGTTCTTC; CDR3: CASSWPGPSGNEQFF
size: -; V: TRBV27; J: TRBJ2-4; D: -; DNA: TGTGCCTTCTTACGGGGTCACAAAAACATTCAGTACTTC; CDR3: CAFLRGHKNIQYF
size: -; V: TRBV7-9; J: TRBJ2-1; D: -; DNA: TGTGCCAGCAGCCCCAAGGGGGGGGGTTCCATAGCAAATGAGCAGTTCTTC; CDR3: CASSPKGGGSIANEQFF
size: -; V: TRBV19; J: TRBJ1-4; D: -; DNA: TGTGCCAGTAGTCAAGGGGATGAACTGTTTTTT; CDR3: CASSQGDELFF
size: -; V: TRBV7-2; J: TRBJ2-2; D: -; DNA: TGTGCCAGCAGCACCCTAGCCCGCACCGGGGAGCTGTTTTTT; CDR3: CASSTLARTGELFF
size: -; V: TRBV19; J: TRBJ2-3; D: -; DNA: TGTGCCAGTTCCTACGGGGGGCCCACAGATACGCAGTATTTT; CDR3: CASSYGGPTDTQYF
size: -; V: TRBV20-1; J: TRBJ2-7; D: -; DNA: TGCAGTGCTAGTCGTCCGGGCCACCTCTACGAGCAGTACTTC; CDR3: CSASRPGHLYEQYF
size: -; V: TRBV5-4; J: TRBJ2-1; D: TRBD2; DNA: TGTGCCAGCAGCCTGGGGACTAGCGGCCTCAATGAGCAGTTCTTC; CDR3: CASSLGTSGLNEQFF
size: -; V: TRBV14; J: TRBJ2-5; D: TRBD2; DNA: TGTGCCAGCAGCCAAGATCGACTAGCGGGAGGAGAGACCCAGTACTTC; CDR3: CASSQDRLAGGETQYF
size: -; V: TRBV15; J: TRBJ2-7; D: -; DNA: TGTGCCACCAGCAGGGGACATACGACCTACGAGCAGTACTTC; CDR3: CATSRGHTTYEQYF
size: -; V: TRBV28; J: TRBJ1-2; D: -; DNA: TGTGCCAGCAAAGGCGTGGGACCTGGCTACACCTTC; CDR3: CASKGVGPGYTF
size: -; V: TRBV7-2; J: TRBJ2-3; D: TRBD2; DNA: TGTGCCAGCAGCTTAAAGGTCCCGGGAGGAGGGGAGGGGTATTTT; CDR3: CASSLKVPGGGEGYF
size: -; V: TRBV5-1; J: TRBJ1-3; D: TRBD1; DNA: TGCGCCAGCAGTTCGGGGACAGGGTGGTCCCGTTCCTCTGGAAACACCATATATTTT; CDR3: CASSSGTGWSRSSGNTIYF
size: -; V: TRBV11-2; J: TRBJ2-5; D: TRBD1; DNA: TGTGCCAGCAGCCCCGGACCCCAGGGGGTAGAGACCCAGTACTTC; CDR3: CASSPGPQGVETQYF
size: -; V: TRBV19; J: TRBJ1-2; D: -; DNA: TGTGCCAGTAGTACACTCCAGGACTATGGCTACACCTTC; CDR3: CASSTLQDYGYTF
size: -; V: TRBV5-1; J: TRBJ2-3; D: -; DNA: TGCGCCAGCAGCCCTGGACAGCCTAGCACAGATACGCAGTATTTT; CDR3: CASSPGQPSTDTQYF
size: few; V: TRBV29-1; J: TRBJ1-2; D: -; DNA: TGCAGCGTTGAAGGGGGAGTAAACTATGGCTACACCTTC; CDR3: CSVEGGVNYGYTF
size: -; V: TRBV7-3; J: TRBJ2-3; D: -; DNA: TGTGCCAGCAGCTCCATGGGTTCGGCAGATACGCAGTATTTT; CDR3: CASSSMGSADTQYF
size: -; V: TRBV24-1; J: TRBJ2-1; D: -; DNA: TGTGCCACCAGTGATTTGAACGAGGGCCTTAGGAGCTCCTACAATGAGCAGTTCTTC; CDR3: CATSDLNEGLRSSYNEQFF
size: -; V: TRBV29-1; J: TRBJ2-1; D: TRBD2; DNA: TGCAGCGTGGAGCGACTAGCGTATAACTACAATGAGCAGTTCTTC; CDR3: CSVERLAYNYNEQFF
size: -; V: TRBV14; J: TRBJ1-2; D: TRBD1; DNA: TGTGCCAGCAGCGACAGGGGTAGCTATGGCTACACCTTC; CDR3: CASSDRGSYGYTF
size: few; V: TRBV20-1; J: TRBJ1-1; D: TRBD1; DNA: TGCAGTGCTAGTTGGGACAGGGTTACTGAAGCTTTCTTT; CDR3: CSASWDRVTEAFF
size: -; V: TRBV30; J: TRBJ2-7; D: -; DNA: TGTGCCTGGAGTGCCCAGATTTCCTACGAGCAGTACTTC; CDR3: CAWSAQISYEQYF
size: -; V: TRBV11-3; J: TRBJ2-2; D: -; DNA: TGTGCCAGCAGCTTTGCGTGGAACGGGGAGCTGTTTTTT; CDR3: CASSFAWNGELFF
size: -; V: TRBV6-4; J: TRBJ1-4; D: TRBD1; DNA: TGTGCCAGCGAACGGGACAGGGGTTGGAGAAATGAAAAACTGTTTTTT; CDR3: CASERDRGWRNEKLFF
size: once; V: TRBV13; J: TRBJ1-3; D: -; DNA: TGTGCCAGCAGCATGACAGATACTGGAAACACCATATATTTT; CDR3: CASSMTDTGNTIYF
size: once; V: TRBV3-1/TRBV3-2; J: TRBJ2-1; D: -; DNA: TGTGCCAGCAGCGAGGTAGCCTCCTACAATGAGCAGTTCTTC; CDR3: CASSEVASYNEQFF
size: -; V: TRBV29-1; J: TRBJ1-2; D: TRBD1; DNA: TGCAGCGTTAAAGACAGGGTCTCCAACTATGGCTACACCTTC; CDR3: CSVKDRVSNYGYTF
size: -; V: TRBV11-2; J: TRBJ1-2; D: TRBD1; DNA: TGTGCCAGCAGCTTCGACAGGGTGGGGGCCTATGGCTACACCTTC; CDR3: CASSFDRVGAYGYTF
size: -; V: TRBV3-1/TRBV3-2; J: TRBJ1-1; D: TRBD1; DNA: TGTGCCAGCAGCGGGACAGGGGAGGCAGCTTTCTTT; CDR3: CASSGTGEAAFF
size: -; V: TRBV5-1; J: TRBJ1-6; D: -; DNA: TGCGCCAGCAGCTTAGGGGGAAATTCACCCCTCCACTTT; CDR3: CASSLGGNSPLHF
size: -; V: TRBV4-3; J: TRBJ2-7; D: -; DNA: TGCGCCAGCAGCCAAGATTACTCCCGCCAGCCCCAGGAGCAGTACTTC; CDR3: CASSQDYSRQPQEQYF
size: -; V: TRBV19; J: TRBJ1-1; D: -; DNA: TGTGCCAGTACGAGGGGTATAGGCACTGAAGCTTTCTTT; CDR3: CASTRGIGTEAFF
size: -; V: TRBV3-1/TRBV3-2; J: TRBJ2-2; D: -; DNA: TGTGCCAGCAGCCAAGGATATAGCGGGAACACCGGGGAGCTGTTTTTT; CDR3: CASSQGYSGNTGELFF